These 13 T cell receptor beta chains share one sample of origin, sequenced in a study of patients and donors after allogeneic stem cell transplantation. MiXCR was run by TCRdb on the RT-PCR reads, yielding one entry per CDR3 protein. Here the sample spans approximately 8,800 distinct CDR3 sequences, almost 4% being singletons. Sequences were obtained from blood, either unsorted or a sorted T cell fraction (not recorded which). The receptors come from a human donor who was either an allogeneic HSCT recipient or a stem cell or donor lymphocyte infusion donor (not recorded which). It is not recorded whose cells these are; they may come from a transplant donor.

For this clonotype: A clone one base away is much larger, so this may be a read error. CDR3 in DNA: TGTGCCAGCAGAAAAAGGGACCAAGAGACCCATTACTTC. Translated, it gives CASRKRDQETHYF. This chain links TRBV2 with TRBJ2-5, with D perhaps being TRBD1 or TRBD2 (5 bases each). CDR3 length: 13 residues. Germline V gene sequence: CDR1 SNHLY, CDR2 FYNNEI.

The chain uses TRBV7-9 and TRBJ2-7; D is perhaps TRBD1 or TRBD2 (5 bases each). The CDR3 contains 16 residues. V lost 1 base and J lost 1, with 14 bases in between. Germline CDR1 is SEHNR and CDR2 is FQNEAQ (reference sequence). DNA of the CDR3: TGTGCCAGCAGCTTAGAATGGGGAGACAGATCCTACGAGCAGTACTTC. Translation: CASSLEWGDRSYEQYF.

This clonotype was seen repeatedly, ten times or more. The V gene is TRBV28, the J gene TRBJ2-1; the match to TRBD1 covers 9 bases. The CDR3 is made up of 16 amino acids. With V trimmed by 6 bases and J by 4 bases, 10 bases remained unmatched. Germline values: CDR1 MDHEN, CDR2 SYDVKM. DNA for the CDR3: TGTGCCAGCAGCTCCCCTGGGACAGGGTCATACAATGAGCAGTTCTTC. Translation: CASSSPGTGSYNEQFF.

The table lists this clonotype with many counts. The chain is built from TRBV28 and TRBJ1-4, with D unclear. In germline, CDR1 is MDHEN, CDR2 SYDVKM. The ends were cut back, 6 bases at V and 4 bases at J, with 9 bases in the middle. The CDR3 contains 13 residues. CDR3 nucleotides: TGTGCCAGCAGGGACTATCTTAATGAAAAACTGTTTTTT. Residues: CASRDYLNEKLFF.

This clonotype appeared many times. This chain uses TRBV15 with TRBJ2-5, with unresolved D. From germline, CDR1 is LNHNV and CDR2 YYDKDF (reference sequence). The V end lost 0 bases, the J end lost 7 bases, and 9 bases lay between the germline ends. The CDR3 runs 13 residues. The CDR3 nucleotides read TGTGCCACCAGCAGAGATGTTTCGGGGACCCAGTACTTC. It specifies CATSRDVSGTQYF.

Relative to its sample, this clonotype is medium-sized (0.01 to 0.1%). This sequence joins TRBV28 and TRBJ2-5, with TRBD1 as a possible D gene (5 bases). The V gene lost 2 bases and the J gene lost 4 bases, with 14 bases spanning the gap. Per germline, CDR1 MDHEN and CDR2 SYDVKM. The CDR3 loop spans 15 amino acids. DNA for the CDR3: TGTGCCAGCAGTTTACTCGACCCAAGGGGAGAGACCCAGTACTTC. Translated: CASSLLDPRGETQYF.

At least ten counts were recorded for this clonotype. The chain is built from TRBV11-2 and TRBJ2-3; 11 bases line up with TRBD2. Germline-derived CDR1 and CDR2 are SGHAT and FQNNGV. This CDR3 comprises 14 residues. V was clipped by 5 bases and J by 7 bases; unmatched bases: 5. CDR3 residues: CASSLLAGVHTQYF. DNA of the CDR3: TGTGCCAGCAGCCTACTAGCGGGAGTACATACGCAGTATTTT.

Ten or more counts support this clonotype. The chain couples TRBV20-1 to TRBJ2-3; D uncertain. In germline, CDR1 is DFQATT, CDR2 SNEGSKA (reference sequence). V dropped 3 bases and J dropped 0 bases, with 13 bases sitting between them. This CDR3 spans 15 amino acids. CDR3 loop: CSASHRRLSTDTQYF. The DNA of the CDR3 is TGCAGTGCTAGCCACCGAAGGCTAAGCACAGATACGCAGTATTTT.

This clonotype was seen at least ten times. CDR3 amino acids: CSARGTSGRAKETQYF. In DNA, the CDR3 is TGCAGTGCTAGAGGGACTAGCGGGAGGGCAAAAGAGACCCAGTACTTC. The V call is TRBV20-1, the J call TRBJ2-5; 15 nucleotides align to TRBD2. The V and J ends lost 1 base and 3 bases, in that order; junction bases with no gene match: 3. CDR1 DFQATT and CDR2 SNEGSKA come from the germline V gene (reference sequence). The CDR3 spans 16 residues.

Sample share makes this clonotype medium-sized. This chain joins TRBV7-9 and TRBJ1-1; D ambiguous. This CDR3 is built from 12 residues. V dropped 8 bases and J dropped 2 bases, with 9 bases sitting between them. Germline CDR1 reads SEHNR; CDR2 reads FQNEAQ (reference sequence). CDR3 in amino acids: CASGQTNTEAFF. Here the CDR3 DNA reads TGTGCCAGCGGGCAGACAAACACTGAAGCTTTCTTT.

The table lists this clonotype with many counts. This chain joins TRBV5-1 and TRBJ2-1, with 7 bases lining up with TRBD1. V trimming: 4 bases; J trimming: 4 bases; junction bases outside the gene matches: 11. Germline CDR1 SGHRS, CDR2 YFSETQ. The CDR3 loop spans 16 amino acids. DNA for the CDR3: TGCGCCAGCAGCCGACAGGGCTCTGCTGATTACAATGAGCAGTTCTTC. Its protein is CASSRQGSADYNEQFF.

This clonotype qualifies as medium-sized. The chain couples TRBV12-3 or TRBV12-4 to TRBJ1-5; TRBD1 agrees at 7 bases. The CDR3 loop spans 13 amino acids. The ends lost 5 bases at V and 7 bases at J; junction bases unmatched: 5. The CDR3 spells CASSRGTAQPQHF. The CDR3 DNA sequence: TGTGCCAGCAGTCGGGGGACAGCACAGCCCCAGCATTTT.

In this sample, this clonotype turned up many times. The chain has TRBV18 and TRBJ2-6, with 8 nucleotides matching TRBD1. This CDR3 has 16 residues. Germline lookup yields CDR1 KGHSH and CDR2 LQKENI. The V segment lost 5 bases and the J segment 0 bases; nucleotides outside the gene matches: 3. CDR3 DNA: TGTGCCAGCTCAGAGACAGGGGCCTCTGGGGCCAACGTCCTGACTTTC. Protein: CASSETGASGANVLTF.